This T cell receptor (beta chain) originates from a study of blood T cells in healthy people across ages (dated by TCRdb to the mid-2010s). Study-level background: Template switching captured roughly one uniquely barcoded TCR beta cDNA molecule per two T cells in model experiments. To avoid experimental bias, donors of different ages were spread randomly across the sequencing lanes. The donors were split into four age groups: young (average about 15 years), middle-aged (roughly 42), aged (62) and long-lived (more than 80). Two additional independent replicas of 1 million unique cDNA reads from the same blood draw were analyzed for two donors (one aged 18 to 30 and one aged 80 or older). Age-related changes in TCR beta repertoire diversity were measured in the study by deep sequencing normalized with unique cDNA molecular identifiers. Study-wide findings and limitations: Observed TCR beta diversity per million T cells fell roughly linearly with age, and a significant reduction was already apparent by age approximately 40. A strong correlation was found between observed TCR beta diversity and the percentage of naive T cells measured by flow cytometry. The CMV infection status of donors was not known, potentially confounding age-related changes in expanded clonotypes. Because profiling used bulk unsorted PBMCs, naive and antigen-experienced compartments could not be compared conclusively. Estimates of total diversity from one million sequenced T cells were regarded as lower bounds and underestimates. Compared with the aged group, more naive CD4+ T cells, fewer expanded clones and increased TCR diversity were shown by the long-lived group, suggesting age selection.

CDR1 and CDR2, per the germline V gene (reference sequence), are SEHNR and FQNEAQ. Including the terminal cysteine and phenylalanine, the CDR3 comprises 12 residues. Solely the CDR3 DNA is kept, with 36 bases framed from the first base. V is cut by 1 base and J by 6 bases, and the space between the germline ends is 7 bases. Systemically healthy Caucasian individuals from Russia, some 40 in total and aged 6 to 90 years, were included as donors. Each donor gave around 9.5 milliliters of peripheral blood, collected into EDTA-treated Vacutainer tubes. Ficoll-Paque density-gradient centrifugation was used to isolate PBMCs, with at least 6.5 million per sample. Trizol reagent was used to extract total RNA from PBMCs, with at least 6 micrograms per sample. For every donor, flow cytometry on a PBMC aliquot measured the percentage of naive CD45RAhigh/CD27high T cells. This clonotype was observed at least ten times. Its antigen remains unidentified. Base quality data are lacking; no much larger clone is found one base away.

Library preparation used 5' RACE. The reads were generated on an Illumina HiSeq 2500. A second roughly 6 to 12 cycle PCR used a sample-barcoded 5' primer and a J-beta primer mix. A template-switch 5' adaptor carrying 12 random nucleotides introduced a unique molecular identifier onto each TCR beta cDNA molecule. Each sample yielded at least 3 million CDR3-containing paired-end reads. All of the RNA was converted into first-strand cDNA using the Mint cDNA synthesis kit, with a TRBC-specific oligonucleotide serving as the primer. Following uracil-DNA glycosylase treatment, a first 18-cycle PCR with universal primers M1SS and BC2_uni_R was performed on all cDNA. Per the original workflow: Normalization of each sample was performed by random selection of 1 million high-quality reads, each carrying a distinct molecular identifier. Reads sharing molecular identifiers were discarded rather than binned into consensus sequences. CDR3 identification, clonotype clustering and error correction used MiTCR with a Q25 quality threshold and the strictest error-elimination algorithm. A nonparametric unseen species model using Euler transformation provided a lower-bound estimate of total TCR beta diversity. The public reads were quality trimmed at Q25 with fastp and then assembled into clones with MiXCR by TCRdb, keeping productive beta chains. Rows with a matching CDR3 protein are joined into one entry that keeps the most common DNA and genes. For this entry, the V and J calls and clone size follow TCRdb and not the study's own pipeline. The sample yields some 1.7 million distinct CDR3 sequences; 28% were counted once. More than 6% of the sample is held by the ten biggest clonotypes.

Material: blood. The origin of this receptor is a woman under 40 in good health. The V and J genes are TRBV7-9 and TRBJ2-7; no D gene is confidently identified. CDR3 loop: CASSLGSPEQYF. The base sequence is TGTGCCAGCAGCTTAGGTAGCCCCGAGCAGTACTTC.